These T cell receptor beta chains were read from a single sample in a study of cytomegalovirus exposure and HLA in healthy donors. Assay: immunoSEQ multiplex PCR; the TCRdb copy retains only in-frame clones and omits some. The sample includes approximately 54,000 clones. Sequenced sample: PBMCs. The receptor source for this set is a middle-aged woman in good health and CMV-seronegative. CDR3s leave out the opening cysteine and the closing phenylalanine or tryptophan. The D gene is left open where the match is weak. The size field is filled for only some rows; it gives once, few, many or a size class.

V gene,clone size,D gene,CDR3 protein
TRBV4-2,-,TRBD1,ASSQDTGTGGNTIY
TRBV10-3,-,-,AISEAGENLF
TRBV2,-,-,ASSPLAEQF
TRBV15,-,-,ATSRGRIVTNQPQH
TRBV7-8,-,-,ASSLGRVAGELF
TRBV20-1,-,-,SARVSETQY
TRBV6-1,-,-,ASSDWTAPGEQY
TRBV1,-,-,TSSQDPSRDPGDETQY
TRBV20-1,-,-,SASGVYEQY
TRBV10-3,-,TRBD2,AISPTSGGADTQY
TRBV5-4,-,TRBD2,ASSPGLAGGPTDTQY
TRBV2,-,-,ASRRDDYGYT
TRBV19,-,TRBD1,ASQRRDSYEQY
TRBV2,-,-,ASSETGNYGYT
TRBV6-1,-,TRBD1,ATSGTALSEQY
TRBV20-1,-,-,SAYRDPEAF
TRBV18,-,TRBD2,ASSPIGGTSGEVYNEQF
TRBV2,-,-,ASKRGSSYNSPLH
TRBV11-2,-,-,ASSRTAPSYEQY
TRBV9,-,-,ASSVVGLPGNEQF
TRBV6-5,-,-,ASSYERGLNVKQY
TRBV28,-,-,ASRGHPPSGANVLT
TRBV4-2,-,TRBD1,ASSQDWTGGSPLH
TRBV7-9,-,-,ASSPGSGESTDTQY
TRBV5-4,-,TRBD1,ASSLGLTGATEAF
TRBV7-9,medium-sized,-,ASSFPTGPYNSPLH
TRBV6-4,-,-,ASRPQGHGQETQY
TRBV5-1,-,-,ASSLATGSLNTEAF
TRBV18,-,TRBD1,ASSPGTANEKLF
TRBV7-7,-,TRBD2,ASSLVSGRLETQY
TRBV6-5,-,-,ASSPGFITGYEQY
TRBV6-5,-,TRBD1,ASSYSATGVAYEQY
TRBV19,-,-,ASTLRGTRNSPLH
TRBV18,-,-,ASSPSGNTEAF
TRBV7-9,-,TRBD2,ASSSSGASGNEQF
TRBV11-2,-,TRBD1,ASSLGTGDYYGYT
TRBV27,-,-,ASRPNPPGLGGGRNEQF
TRBV18,-,TRBD1,ASSPYPTGGRYEQF
TRBV29-1,-,TRBD1,SPFEPGQGNGYT
TRBV5-1,-,TRBD1,ASSLVGQGYNEQF
TRBV15,-,-,ATSRDILATYEQY
TRBV11-2,-,-,ASSLEAGKLF
TRBV5-1,-,TRBD1,ASSFDRTGGNTEAF
TRBV25-1,-,TRBD2,ASSDVQREGTGELF
TRBV7-2,-,-,ASSLGQPALNTEAF
TRBV19,-,-,ASSTGLGGNQPQH
TRBV30,-,-,AWSVEWGLEGYT
TRBV19,-,-,ASSMGGYGYT
TRBV6-5,-,TRBD2,ASSSGLAKETQY
TRBV28,-,-,ASSLGGVYEQY
TRBV6-1,-,-,ASSDQVVLGVPEAF
TRBV11-1,-,TRBD1,ASSSRDRDEKLF
TRBV18,-,-,ASSPDRSEQY
TRBV19,-,TRBD1,ASSIDPTGTESPLH
TRBV27,-,TRBD2,ASSLTGGAYEQY
TRBV5-1,-,TRBD1,ASSPVGGDEQY
TRBV29-1,-,TRBD1,SVEGQDRGEQY
TRBV19,-,-,ASSRTGYEQY
TRBV6-5,-,-,ASRLKHGYNSPLH
TRBV29-1,-,-,SVEVQGSSYT